This T cell receptor beta chain was retrieved from a study of cytomegalovirus exposure and HLA in healthy donors. Overall study results and limits: For most subjects, TCR beta sequences were reported to predict HLA-A and HLA-B alleles with accuracy. Under in vitro conditions, three CMV-associated chains were confirmed as specific for CMV antigens. Presence/absence results assume similar sequencing depth per donor, which may not hold.

The PCR had 60 Vbeta and 13 Jbeta primers. TCRdb's copy holds only in-frame clones and misses some; the assay was immunoSEQ multiplex PCR. The sample carries about 170,000 clones, 73% recorded once. Of note for this clone: The antigen remains unidentified.

CDR3 length equals 11 residues. V lost 5 bases, J lost 6 bases, and 5 bases lay in between. Germline V lookup: CDR1 MGHDK, CDR2 SYGVNS. This TCR was recovered from a woman under 30 in good health and CMV-seropositive. This chain connects TRBV25-1 to TRBJ2-1; D possibly corresponds to TRBD1 (5 bases). Sequencing was performed on PBMCs. The CDR3 sequence is CASSRGNEQFF. The CDR3 DNA follows: TGTGCCAGCAGTAGGGGCAATGAGCAGTTCTTC. Using reference TRBV25-1 and TRBJ2-1 for the parts outside the CDR3, the full variable domain is EADIYQTPRYLVIGTGKKITLECSQTMGHDKMYWYQQDPGMELHLIHYSYGVNSTEKGDLSSESTVSRIRTEHFPLTLESARPSHTSQYLCASSRGNEQFFGPGTRLTVL.